This T cell receptor (beta chain) was identified in a study of neoadjuvant anti-PD-1 for oral cavity cancer. Study information: Around day 43, patients without progression received a fourth nivolumab dose before surgery.

Sequencing used immunoSEQ multiplex PCR; TCRdb keeps in-frame clones, though not all of them. The table shows over 11,000 clones, with 65% to 80% occurring only once. Trimming removed 1 base from V and 4 bases from J; junction bases left unmatched: 6. Germline V CDR1 and CDR2: SGHTA, FQGTGA. This CDR3 has 17 residues. This clone was seen a few times. The time point here: after neoadjuvant nivolumab, at surgical resection. The clonotype comes from a person aged 40 to 85 with oral cavity squamous cell carcinoma. The specimen comprised PBMCs, sampled after nivolumab (anti-PD-1) treatment. The V and J genes are TRBV7-3 and TRBJ2-3; 12 nucleotides line up with TRBD2. CDR3 amino acids: CASSLMQLAGGADTQYF. The CDR3 coding sequence is TGTGCCAGCAGCTTAATGCAGCTAGCGGGAGGGGCAGATACGCAGTATTTT.